A selection of T cell receptor beta chains follows, all from one sample in a study of shared clonotypes between healthy human individuals. Clones were read by immunoSEQ multiplex PCR, and TCRdb kept only the in-frame ones, dropping some. The repertoire holds about 590,000 clones, with around 95% as singletons. Source material: naive CD8+ T cells sorted from blood. The receptor set was obtained from a woman aged 30 to 39 in good health. The CDR3 runs from the conserved cysteine through the conserved F or W. The order of the fields is V gene, J gene, D gene, clone size, CDR3 DNA, CDR3 protein. D genes are given only for firm matches. Clone sizes are given selectively: once, few, many, or a class where the clone is expanded.

TRBV27,TRBJ2-7,.,.,TGTGCCAGCAGTTCCGTGACGGGGTACTACGAGCAGTACTTC,CASSSVTGYYEQYF
TRBV19,TRBJ1-2,.,.,TGTGCCAGTAAGTCCCCTGGGGTCCGTGGCTACACCTTC,CASKSPGVRGYTF
TRBV27,TRBJ2-7,.,.,TGTGCCAGCAGTTTATTGGTAGGATACGAGCAGTACTTC,CASSLLVGYEQYF
TRBV7-3,TRBJ2-1,.,.,TGTGCCAGCAGCTTAAACAATGAGCAGTTCTTC,CASSLNNEQFF
TRBV5-6,TRBJ2-7,.,.,TGTGCCAGCACCTGGGACACCTCATCCTACGAGCAGTACTTC,CASTWDTSSYEQYF
TRBV7-2,TRBJ2-3,.,.,TGTGCCAGCAGCTTCGCGGGTACCACAGATACGCAGTATTTT,CASSFAGTTDTQYF
TRBV4-1,TRBJ2-1,.,.,TGCGCCAGCAGCCAAGGTCCGAGTCTCTGGCAGTTCTTC,CASSQGPSLWQFF
TRBV25-1,TRBJ2-7,.,.,TGTGCCAGCAGTGAAGTTGGACCCTACGAGCAGTACTTC,CASSEVGPYEQYF
TRBV28,TRBJ1-1,.,.,TGTGCCAGCAGTTATAAAAAGAGGGGGGGGAACACTGAAGCTTTCTTT,CASSYKKRGGNTEAFF
TRBV27,TRBJ1-2,.,once,TGTGCCAGCAGTCAGGCCCCCGGGACGGGGAAGTATGGCTACACCTTC,CASSQAPGTGKYGYTF
TRBV7-3,TRBJ1-1,.,.,TGTGCCAGCAGCCACCGGCTCTGGCTGAGAACTGAAGCTTTCTTT,CASSHRLWLRTEAFF
TRBV7-8,TRBJ2-1,TRBD2,.,TGTGCCAGCAGCTTAGCGCTAGCGGGAGCCCTTAGCTCCTACAATGAGCAGTTCTTC,CASSLALAGALSSYNEQFF
TRBV27,TRBJ2-1,.,.,TGTGCCAGCAGTTTATCCGCGGAATATGAGCAGTTCTTC,CASSLSAEYEQFF
TRBV2,TRBJ2-3,TRBD2,.,TGTGCCAGCAGTGAAACTACCTTTACGGCGGGAGTTTCAGATACGCAGTATTTT,CASSETTFTAGVSDTQYF
TRBV2,TRBJ2-3,.,.,TGTGCCAGCAGTGAATCGCGAACAGGGTCGGATACGCAGTATTTT,CASSESRTGSDTQYF
TRBV5-1,TRBJ1-1,TRBD1,.,TGCGCCAGCAGCCCAAATCCACTGACAGGGACGAACACTGAAGCTTTCTTT,CASSPNPLTGTNTEAFF
TRBV4-1,TRBJ1-2,.,.,TGCGCCAGCAGCCATTACCCGGGGCCCCGGTCCTTGAAAGGCTACACCTTC,CASSHYPGPRSLKGYTF
TRBV27,TRBJ2-7,TRBD2,.,TGTGCCAGCAGTTTTACTAGCGCGGGGTACGAGCAGTACTTC,CASSFTSAGYEQYF
TRBV27,TRBJ2-3,TRBD2,.,TGTGCCAGCAGTTTCTTAGCGGGAGGCGGCACAGATACGCAGTATTTT,CASSFLAGGGTDTQYF
TRBV7-9,TRBJ1-5,TRBD1,.,TGTGCCAGCAGCTTGACAGGGGGGAGCAATCAGCCCCAGCATTTT,CASSLTGGSNQPQHF
TRBV7-8,TRBJ2-7,TRBD2,.,TGTGCCAGCAGCTTGATGGGCGGGAGCGTTGACTACGAGCAGTACTTC,CASSLMGGSVDYEQYF
TRBV29-1,TRBJ2-3,.,.,TGCAGCGCCGCAAGGGGTCCCACAGATACGCAGTATTTT,CSAARGPTDTQYF
TRBV27,TRBJ2-1,.,.,TGTGCCAGCAGTTTAACCCCTAGAGGGGGAAATGAGCAGTTCTTC,CASSLTPRGGNEQFF
TRBV5-4,TRBJ2-7,.,.,TGTGCCAGCAGCTTGTGGGGCAAAGGAGGGGAAGAGCAGTACTTC,CASSLWGKGGEEQYF
TRBV2,TRBJ2-7,.,once,TGTGCCAGCAGCCACACGGAACTAGTCTACGAGCAGTACTTC,CASSHTELVYEQYF
TRBV7-9,TRBJ2-6,TRBD2,.,TGTGCCGGGCAGTCCCCGCGGGAGAAGTTCGCTGGGGCCAACGTCCTGACTTTC,CAGQSPREKFAGANVLTF
TRBV5-6,TRBJ2-7,.,.,TGTGCCAGCAGCTCTGCCGCAGTTGAGCAGTACTTC,CASSSAAVEQYF
TRBV5-8,TRBJ2-7,TRBD1,.,TGTGCCAGCAGCTCCAGGACAGGGAGATACGAGCAGTACTTC,CASSSRTGRYEQYF
TRBV19,TRBJ1-5,.,.,TGTGCCAGTAGTCTGCTCAATCAGCCCCAGCATTTT,CASSLLNQPQHF
TRBV28,TRBJ2-7,.,.,TGTGCCAGCAGCGTGAAAATTAGGAGTAACTCCTACGAGCAGTACTTC,CASSVKIRSNSYEQYF
TRBV11-2,TRBJ1-5,.,.,TGTGCCAGCAGCTTAGGGCCAGGAGGAATGAGGCCCCAGCATTTT,CASSLGPGGMRPQHF
TRBV5-6,TRBJ1-5,TRBD1,.,TGTGCCAGCAGTCAGGGGGGGCAGCCCCAGCATTTT,CASSQGGQPQHF
TRBV27,TRBJ2-1,.,.,TGTGCCAGCAGTTTATATTGGTCCGGGGGCGCGTCCTACAATGAGCAGTTCTTC,CASSLYWSGGASYNEQFF
TRBV19,TRBJ1-1,.,.,TGTGCCAGTAGTCTAAGTCCCGGCGGGCCTGAAGCTTTCTTT,CASSLSPGGPEAFF
TRBV11-1,TRBJ2-7,.,.,TGTGCCAGCAGCCATGTATCGACGTCTTCTCAGCAGTACTTC,CASSHVSTSSQQYF
TRBV9,TRBJ2-2,.,.,TGTGCCAGCAGCGTAGTGGACGGAGGCGGGGAGCTGTTTTTT,CASSVVDGGGELFF
TRBV14,TRBJ2-5,TRBD1,.,TGTGCCAGCAGCCAAGTCGCGACAGGGTTACAAGAGACCCAGTACTTC,CASSQVATGLQETQYF
TRBV28,TRBJ2-1,.,once,TGTGCCAGCAACGCCCACGGAGGGGCAGGGGAGAATGAGCAGTTCTTC,CASNAHGGAGENEQFF
TRBV6-5,TRBJ2-1,TRBD2,.,TGTGCCAGCAGTTATCGACTAGCCGATGAGCAGTTCTTC,CASSYRLADEQFF
TRBV28,TRBJ1-4,TRBD1,.,TGTGCCAGCAGTACGGACAGGTCAACTAATGAAAAACTGTTTTTT,CASSTDRSTNEKLFF
TRBV5-6,TRBJ2-1,.,.,TGTGCCAGCAGTGCCGAAAGGGGCCCATACAATGAGCAGTTCTTC,CASSAERGPYNEQFF